This T cell receptor beta chain derives from a study of T cells in Graves' hyperthyroidism and ophthalmopathy. Fresh 10 ml peripheral blood yielded PBMCs. Amplification targeted TCR beta CDR3 regions from RNA transcripts. First-round RT-PCR targeting the TCR CDR3 was performed with the HTBI primer set. TCRdb recomputed calls from the multiplex PCR reads with MiXCR, one row per CDR3 protein. The sample has some 270,000 distinct CDR3 sequences, around 26% seen once. At least ten counts were recorded for this clonotype. With 1 base removed from V and 7 bases from J, the gap between germline ends came to 13 bases. This CDR3 is 15 amino acids long. CDR1 and CDR2 from the germline V gene are LGHNA and YNFKEQ.

The chain couples TRBV4-2 to TRBJ2-2; D remains ambiguous. The TCR sequence derives from a woman between 40 and 50 years old with Graves' ophthalmopathy. Sequencing was performed on blood. The CDR3 protein is CASSQGPSIVGELFF. The CDR3, as DNA: TGTGCCAGCAGCCAAGGCCCCTCGATTGTCGGGGAGCTGTTTTTT.